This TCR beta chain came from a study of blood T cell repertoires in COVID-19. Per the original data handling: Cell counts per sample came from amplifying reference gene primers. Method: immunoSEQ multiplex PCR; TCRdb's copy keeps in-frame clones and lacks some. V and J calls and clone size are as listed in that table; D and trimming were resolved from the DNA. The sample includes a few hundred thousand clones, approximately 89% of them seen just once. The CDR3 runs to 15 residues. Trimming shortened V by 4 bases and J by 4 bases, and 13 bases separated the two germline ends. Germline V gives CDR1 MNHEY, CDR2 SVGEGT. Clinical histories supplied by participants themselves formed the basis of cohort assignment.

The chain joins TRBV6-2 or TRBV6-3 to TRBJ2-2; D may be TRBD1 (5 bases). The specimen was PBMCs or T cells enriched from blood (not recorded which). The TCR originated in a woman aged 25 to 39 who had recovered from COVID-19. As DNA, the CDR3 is TGTGCCAGCAGTTCCACCCCCAGGGTCACCGGGGAGCTGTTTTTT. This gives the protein CASSSTPRVTGELFF.